What follows are 2 T cell receptor beta chains derived from one specimen sequenced in a study of PD-L1 blockade in urothelial cancer. Assay used: immunoSEQ multiplex PCR; TCRdb lists only in-frame clones, some missing. The sample lists about 52,000 clones; over 75% were seen once. Sequenced material: PBMCs, taken around atezolizumab (anti-PD-L1) treatment. The receptors come from a man aged 35-49 years with urothelial cancer.

This clone was detected only once. The rearrangement links TRBV27 to TRBJ1-3; 8 bases agree with TRBD1. The CDR3 loop spans 15 amino acids. V lost 8 bases to trimming and J lost 6 bases; unmatched junction nucleotides: 12. Germline V gives CDR1 MNHEY, CDR2 SMNVEV (reference sequence). The CDR3 bases are TGTGCCAGCGGGGGGACCGGGACAGGCGAAAACACCATATATTTT. Amino acid sequence: CASGGTGTGENTIYF.

V is TRBV10-3 and J is TRBJ2-1; 14 bases map to TRBD2. CDR3 length: 18 residues. Trimming removed 4 bases from V and 0 bases from J; junction bases left unmatched: 5. Germline V gene lookup returns CDR1 ENHRY and CDR2 SYGVKD. CDR3 in amino acids: CAISAGLAGGPSYNEQFF. CDR3 bases: TGTGCCATCAGTGCCGGACTAGCGGGAGGCCCCTCCTACAATGAGCAGTTCTTC.